One and the same sample provided the 18 T cell receptor beta chains below, sequenced in a study of T cells in Graves' hyperthyroidism and ophthalmopathy. RNA transcripts served as the template for amplifying TCR beta CDR3 regions. When the TCR CDR3 underwent first-round RT-PCR, the HTBI primer set was used. TCRdb used MiXCR to reprocess the multiplex PCR reads, holding one entry per CDR3 protein. The sample lists around 350,000 distinct CDR3 sequences, 15% to 20% occurring once. Sequencing input: blood. All receptors come from a woman between 18 and 29 years old with Graves' hyperthyroidism.

This clonotype was picked up a small number of times. The rearrangement joins TRBV20-1 to TRBJ2-7; perhaps D is TRBD1 or TRBD2 (6 bases each). CDR3 length: 12 residues. Germline V gene data show CDR1 as DFQATT and CDR2 as SNEGSKA (reference sequence). Trimming stripped 3 bases from V and 6 bases from J, with 12 bases between. CDR3 region: CSASPGGAEQYF. As DNA, the CDR3 is TGCAGTGCTAGCCCCGGGGGCGCCGAGCAGTACTTC.

There are many counts of this clonotype. The chain recombines TRBV12-3 or TRBV12-4 with TRBJ1-5; D is ambiguous. V dropped 7 bases and J dropped 2 bases, with 18 bases sitting between them. This CDR3 comprises 16 residues. The CDR3 DNA sequence: TGTGCCAGCACTCTAGACCGGATTCGGGGCAATCAGCCCCAGCATTTT. This gives the protein CASTLDRIRGNQPQHF.

The V call is TRBV27, the J call TRBJ2-5, with 7 bases aligning to TRBD1. The ends lost 5 bases at V and 5 bases at J; junction bases unmatched: 8. In germline, CDR1 is MNHEY, CDR2 SMNVEV (reference sequence). The CDR3 loop spans 14 amino acids. CDR3 amino acids: CASSLGGPHETQYF. DNA for the CDR3: TGTGCCAGCAGTCTAGGGGGCCCACATGAGACCCAGTACTTC.

V gene TRBV27 combines with J gene TRBJ1-6; D is possibly TRBD1 (6 bases). Trimming removed 5 bases from V and 0 bases from J, with 11 bases in between. CDR3 length equals 16 residues. Germline V lookup: CDR1 MNHEY, CDR2 SMNVEV (reference sequence). CDR3 in amino acids: CASSRQVSSYNSPLHF. CDR3 sequence (DNA): TGTGCCAGCAGTAGACAGGTCAGCTCCTATAATTCACCCCTCCACTTT.

This clonotype was counted many times. The rearrangement links TRBV6-1 to TRBJ1-5; D unresolved. Germline V gene data show CDR1 as MNHNS and CDR2 as SASEGT. Trimming pared 4 bases from V and 2 bases from J, leaving 15 bases between. This CDR3 region has 16 residues. The CDR3 sequence: CASSGVTAIGNQPQHF. The CDR3 DNA sequence: TGTGCCAGCAGTGGGGTTACGGCAATCGGCAATCAGCCCCAGCATTTT.

This clonotype was counted a few times. The chain employs TRBV11-1 and TRBJ1-2, with D possibly being TRBD1 (5 bases). Germline-derived CDR1 and CDR2 are SGHAT and FQDESV (reference sequence). The CDR3 runs 16 residues. Trimming removed 5 bases at V and 2 bases at J, with 18 bases between. CDR3 loop: CASSPPLLGENYGYTF. Here the CDR3 DNA reads TGTGCCAGCAGCCCTCCCTTGTTGGGGGAAAACTATGGCTACACCTTC.

This clonotype was counted at least ten times. The chain links TRBV20-1 to TRBJ2-5; D assignment may be TRBD1 or TRBD2 (5 bases each). Germline V gene lookup returns CDR1 DFQATT and CDR2 SNEGSKA (reference sequence). This CDR3 has 13 amino acids. V was trimmed by 1 base and J by 5 bases, leaving 11 bases between them. CDR3 in amino acids: CSARADWGETQYF. For the CDR3, the DNA is TGCAGTGCTAGAGCCGACTGGGGGGAGACCCAGTACTTC.

This clonotype was counted at least ten times. V is TRBV12-3 or TRBV12-4 and J is TRBJ1-3, with a weak D call TRBD1 (6 bases). The CDR3 spans 21 residues. Trimming took 0 bases from V and 2 from J, leaving 26 bases between them. CDR3 nucleotides: TGTGCCAGCAGTTTAGCTTCACTGCTTTGGGACGGGGGCAAGCCTGGAAACACCATATATTTT. The encoded protein is CASSLASLLWDGGKPGNTIYF.

This clonotype came up many times. The CDR3 ends on some other residue instead of the conserved phenylalanine or tryptophan, so this is likely a read error. The J gene is TRBJ2-5, the V gene TRBV12-3 or TRBV12-4, with 8 bases fitting TRBD2. V dropped 6 bases and J dropped 2; count of bases not matched to a gene: 5. This CDR3 has 14 amino acids. The CDR3 loop is CASRGLGSQETQYL. CDR3 DNA: TGTGCCAGCAGGGGACTAGGATCTCAAGAGACCCAGTACCTC.

This clonotype was seen many times. This may stem from a read error, because a much larger clone lies one nucleotide away. V gene TRBV27 combines with J gene TRBJ2-5; TRBD2 agrees at 10 bases. Germline values: CDR1 MNHEY, CDR2 SMNVEV (reference sequence). The CDR3 consists of 16 residues. In DNA, the CDR3 is TGTGCCGGCAGTTTATGGGCTAGCGGGGGTCAAGAGACCCAGTACTTC. Amino acids: CAGSLWASGGQETQYF.

This clonotype was recorded many times. The chain is built from TRBV20-1 and TRBJ2-7; D may be TRBD1 or TRBD2 (5 bases each). Germline assignment: CDR1 DFQATT and CDR2 SNEGSKA (reference sequence). CDR3 length: 13 residues. Deletions cut 5 bases from V and 5 bases from J, with 16 bases between. As DNA, the CDR3 is TGCAGTGCTGCTGATACCGGGACCAACGAGCAGTACTTC. Its protein is CSAADTGTNEQYF.

The chain combines TRBV20-1 with TRBJ1-2; D is perhaps TRBD1 (6 bases). The CDR3 totals 18 residues. The germline gives CDR1 DFQATT, CDR2 SNEGSKA (reference sequence). Trimming pared 3 bases from V and 2 bases from J, leaving 25 bases between. The CDR3 nucleotides read TGCAGTGCTAGGATATCTCTGCGTGCGGGGGGCGACAACTATGGCTACACCTTC. This gives the protein CSARISLRAGGDNYGYTF.

This clonotype was counted at least ten times. The chain combines TRBV6-1 with TRBJ1-5, with D tentatively TRBD1 (6 bases). The germline V gene has CDR1 MNHNS and CDR2 SASEGT. The V and J ends lost 4 bases and 12 bases respectively, with 19 bases between them. There are 14 residues in the CDR3. The CDR3 reads CASSVTSRDTNQHF. CDR3 DNA: TGTGCCAGCAGTGTTACGTCAAGGGACACCAACCAGCATTTT.

At least ten counts were recorded for this clonotype. The chain employs TRBV10-2 and TRBJ2-5, with D possibly matching TRBD2 (6 bases). Trimming stripped 5 bases from V and 7 bases from J, with 20 bases between. The length of the CDR3 is 15 residues. The germline CDR1 and CDR2 sequences are WSHSY and SAAADI. The CDR3 sequence: CASSSGGEPIGTQYF. The CDR3 nucleotides are TGCGCCAGCAGTTCGGGCGGGGAACCCATCGGGACCCAGTACTTC.

This chain connects TRBV7-9 to TRBJ1-1; D is undetermined. This CDR3 spans 13 amino acids. Germline V gene lookup returns CDR1 SEHNR and CDR2 FQNEAQ (reference sequence). V was cut by 3 bases and J by 1 base, with 6 bases left in between. The CDR3 nucleotides are TGTGCCAGCAGCTTCGAGTCGAACACTGAAGCTTTCTTT. The encoded protein is CASSFESNTEAFF.

The chain is built from TRBV7-6 and TRBJ2-7; 9 bases are shared with TRBD1. The CDR3 is made up of 15 amino acids. CDR1 is SGHVS and CDR2 is FNYEAQ in the germline V gene. The ends lost 3 bases at V and 5 bases at J; junction bases unmatched: 8. The CDR3 loop is CASSFAGTGYDEQYF. Here the CDR3 DNA reads TGTGCCAGCAGCTTTGCCGGGACAGGGTACGACGAGCAGTACTTC.

The V gene is TRBV11-2, the J gene TRBJ2-5; D perhaps matches TRBD2 (5 bases). The CDR3 length is 16 residues. Germline V lookup: CDR1 SGHAT, CDR2 FQNNGV. The V and J ends lost 0 bases and 2 bases respectively, with 13 bases between them. CDR3 bases: TGTGCCAGCAGCTTAGAGGTAGCGCTACTACAAGAGACCCAGTACTTC. This encodes CASSLEVALLQETQYF.

In this sample, this clonotype turned up once. Just one base apart from a much larger clone, this may be a read error. The J gene is TRBJ2-7, the V gene TRBV30; perhaps D is TRBD1 or TRBD2 (6 bases each). Germline assignment: CDR1 GTSNPN and CDR2 SVGIG (reference sequence). CDR3 length: 14 residues. CDR3 amino acids: CGWRDAGHNYEQYF. Written as DNA, the CDR3 is TGTGGCTGGAGAGACGCGGGACACAACTACGAGCAGTACTTC.